This T cell receptor beta chain comes out of a study of T cells after yellow fever vaccination. Study-wide results and limits: Abundant clonotypes from the bulk population could get into FACS-sorted repertoires as contaminants. Faster peaking, at day 5 versus 15, marked a secondary response that was weaker. Of the clonotypes, a small share occurred in both CD4 and CD8 compartments.

Trimming pared 0 bases from V and 3 bases from J, leaving 9 bases between. This CDR3 is built from 13 residues. Germline assignment: CDR1 DFQATT and CDR2 SNEGSKA (reference sequence). About this clonotype itself: Its matching antigen is unknown.

As TCR cDNA was made by 5'RACE template switching, a universal primer site and UMIs were added. TCRdb passed the 5' RACE reads through MiXCR, listing each CDR3 protein once. This sample yields approximately 550,000 distinct CDR3 sequences, of which less than 20% are seen a single time; 13% to 15% belongs to the top ten. Specimen: PBMCs, collected 15 days after the yellow fever booster vaccination. The chain links TRBV20-1 to TRBJ2-7; D not resolved. This TCR was recovered from a man aged 25-45 years who received the YFV17D yellow fever vaccine. The CDR3 bases are TGCAGTGCTAGAGAAACTGTTCACTACGAGCAGTACTTC. It specifies CSARETVHYEQYF.